The TCR beta chain described here comes from a study of blood T cell repertoires in COVID-19. Study information: Collection of acute and convalescent COVID-19 samples took place in the United States, Italy and Spain.

Germline CDR1 and CDR2: SQVTM and ANQGSEA. This CDR3 is 13 amino acids long. V was cut by 7 bases and J by 5 bases, with 15 bases left in between. Data came from immunoSEQ multiplex PCR; TCRdb stores just in-frame clones and leaves some out. The top ten clones hold around 3.2% of a sample with 200,000 to 300,000 clones, roughly 88% of them seen once. Living in about two dozen US areas, the participants were between 18 and 89 years of age. The chain recombines TRBV29-1 with TRBJ2-1; possibly TRBD1 or TRBD2 for D (6 bases each). The clonotype comes from a woman aged 40 to 50 who had been exposed to COVID-19. Sequences were obtained from PBMCs or T cells enriched from blood (not recorded which). In DNA form, the CDR3 reads TGCAGCGGGGGGCCGGGAGCCCACAATGAGCAGTTCTTC. Protein product: CSGGPGAHNEQFF.